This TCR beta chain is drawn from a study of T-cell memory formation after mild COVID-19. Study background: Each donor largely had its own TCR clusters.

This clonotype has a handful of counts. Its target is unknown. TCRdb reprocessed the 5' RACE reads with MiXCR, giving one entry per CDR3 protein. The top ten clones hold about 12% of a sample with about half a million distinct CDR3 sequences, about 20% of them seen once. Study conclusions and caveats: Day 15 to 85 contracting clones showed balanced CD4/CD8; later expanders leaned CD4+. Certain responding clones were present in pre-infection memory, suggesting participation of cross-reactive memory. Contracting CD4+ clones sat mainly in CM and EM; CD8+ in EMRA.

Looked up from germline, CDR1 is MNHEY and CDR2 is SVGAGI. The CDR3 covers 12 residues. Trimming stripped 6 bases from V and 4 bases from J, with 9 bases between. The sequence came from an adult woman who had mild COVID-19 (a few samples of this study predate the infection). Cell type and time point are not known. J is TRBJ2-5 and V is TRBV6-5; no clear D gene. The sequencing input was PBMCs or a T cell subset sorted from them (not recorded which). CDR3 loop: CASREPGETQYF. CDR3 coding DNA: TGTGCCAGCAGAGAACCGGGAGAGACCCAGTACTTC.